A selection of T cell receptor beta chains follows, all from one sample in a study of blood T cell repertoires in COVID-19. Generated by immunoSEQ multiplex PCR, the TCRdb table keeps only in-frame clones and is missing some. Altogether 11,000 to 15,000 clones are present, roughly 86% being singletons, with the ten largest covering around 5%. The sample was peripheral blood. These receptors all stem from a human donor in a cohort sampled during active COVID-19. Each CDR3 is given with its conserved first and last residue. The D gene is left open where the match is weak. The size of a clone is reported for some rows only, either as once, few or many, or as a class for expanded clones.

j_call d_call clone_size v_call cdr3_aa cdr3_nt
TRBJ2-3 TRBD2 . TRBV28 CASSSPSGRAPDTQYF TGTGCCAGCAGTTCCCCTAGCGGGAGGGCCCCAGATACGCAGTATTTT
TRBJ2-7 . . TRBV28 CASSLLPGVREQYF TGTGCCAGCAGTTTATTGCCAGGGGTGAGGGAGCAGTACTTC
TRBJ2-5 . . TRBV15 CATSRDDREETQYF TGTGCCACCAGCAGAGATGACCGGGAAGAGACCCAGTACTTC
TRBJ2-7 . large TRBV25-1 CASSVDGQNYEQYF TGTGCCAGCAGTGTCGATGGGCAAAATTACGAGCAGTACTTC
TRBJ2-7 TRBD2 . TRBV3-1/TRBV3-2 CASSQERSSGSGKEYF TGTGCCAGCAGCCAAGAAAGATCCAGCGGGAGTGGGAAAGAGTACTTC
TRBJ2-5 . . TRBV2 CASSRSNQETQYF TGTGCCAGCAGTCGTAGTAATCAAGAGACCCAGTACTTC
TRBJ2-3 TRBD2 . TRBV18 CASSHGLAPTDTQYF TGTGCCAGCTCACACGGACTAGCGCCCACAGATACGCAGTATTTT
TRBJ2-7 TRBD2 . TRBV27 CASSLTSGSSYEQYF TGTGCCAGCAGTTTGACTAGCGGGAGTTCCTACGAGCAGTACTTC
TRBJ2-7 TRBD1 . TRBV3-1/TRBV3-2 CASSLGQGNYEQYF TGTGCCAGCAGCCTAGGACAGGGAAATTACGAGCAGTACTTC
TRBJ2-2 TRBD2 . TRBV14 CASSQGTSGVNTGELFF TGTGCCAGCAGCCAAGGGACTAGCGGGGTTAACACCGGGGAGCTGTTTTTT
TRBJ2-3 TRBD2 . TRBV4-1 CASSQDGLVGADTQYF TGCGCCAGCAGCCAAGATGGACTAGTTGGCGCAGATACGCAGTATTTT
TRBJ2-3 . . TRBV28 CASSINRAGTQYF TGTGCCAGCAGTATTAACAGGGCTGGCACGCAGTATTTT
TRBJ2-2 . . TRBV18 CASSPRSGDTGELFF TGTGCCAGCTCACCTCGGTCCGGTGACACCGGGGAGCTGTTTTTT
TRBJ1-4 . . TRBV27 CASSGLLREREKLFF TGTGCCAGCAGTGGCCTATTGAGGGAACGTGAAAAACTGTTTTTT
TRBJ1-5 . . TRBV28 CASSFQGPIGNQPQHF TGTGCCAGCAGTTTTCAGGGTCCGATTGGAAATCAGCCCCAGCATTTT
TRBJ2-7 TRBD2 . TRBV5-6 CASSGGLAGGGREQYF TGTGCCAGCAGCGGGGGACTAGCGGGAGGAGGGCGCGAGCAGTACTTC
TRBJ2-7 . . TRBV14 CASSQNDRHEQYF TGTGCCAGCAGCCAGAATGACAGGCACGAGCAGTACTTC
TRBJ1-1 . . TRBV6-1 CASSEANSLEAFF TGTGCCAGCAGTGAAGCGAACAGCCTAGAAGCTTTCTTT
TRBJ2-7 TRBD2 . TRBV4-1 CASSPAASGGDPSSYEQYF TGCGCCAGCAGCCCAGCAGCTAGCGGTGGAGACCCAAGCTCCTACGAGCAGTACTTC
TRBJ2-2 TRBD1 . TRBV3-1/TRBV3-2 CASSQQGATGELFF TGTGCCAGCAGCCAGCAGGGGGCGACCGGGGAGCTGTTTTTT
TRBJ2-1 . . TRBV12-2 CASRLVGTRDNEQFF TGTGCAAGTCGCTTAGTGGGGACACGGGACAATGAGCAGTTCTTC
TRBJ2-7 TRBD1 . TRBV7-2 CASSSVTGTESYEQYF TGTGCCAGCAGCTCCGTGACTGGGACAGAGTCCTACGAGCAGTACTTC
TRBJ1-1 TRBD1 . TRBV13 CASSPGQGNTEAFF TGTGCCAGCAGCCCAGGACAGGGGAACACTGAAGCTTTCTTT
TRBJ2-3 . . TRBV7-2 CASSDRGDTQYF TGTGCCAGCAGCGACAGAGGTGATACGCAGTATTTT
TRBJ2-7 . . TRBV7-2 CASSLYSEQYF TGTGCCAGCAGCTTATATTCCGAGCAGTACTTC
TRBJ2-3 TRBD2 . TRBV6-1 CASSEREGGVDTQYF TGTGCCAGCAGTGAGCGGGAGGGAGGGGTAGATACGCAGTATTTT
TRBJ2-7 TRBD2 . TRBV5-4 CASSLAGLAHSYEQYF TGTGCCAGCAGCTTGGCAGGACTAGCGCACTCCTACGAGCAGTACTTC
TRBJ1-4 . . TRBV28 CASSSVDRRFTLIW TGTGCCAGCAGTTCAGTCGACAGGCGGTTCACGCTGATTTGG
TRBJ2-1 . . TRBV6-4 CASSGRAGGHEQFF TGTGCCAGCTCCGGGCGGGCCGGGGGTCATGAGCAGTTCTTC
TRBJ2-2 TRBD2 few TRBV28 CASRRLAGPVTGELFF TGTGCCAGCAGGAGACTAGCGGGACCAGTTACCGGGGAGCTGTTTTTT
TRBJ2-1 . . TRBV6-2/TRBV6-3 CASSYSGLYNEQFF TGTGCCAGCAGTTACTCGGGCCTTTACAATGAGCAGTTCTTC